Listed here are 24 T cell receptor beta chains from one sample, sequenced in a study of cytomegalovirus exposure and HLA in healthy donors (dated by TCRdb to about 2017). Receptor libraries were prepared by the immunoSEQ multiplex PCR assay. The multiplex PCR relied on a mix of 60 forward primers for TCR Vbeta segments and 13 reverse primers for TCR Jbeta segments. In its TCRdb copy, this immuneACCESS table keeps in-frame sequences only and misses some clones. Where compared with another copy, unresolved V genes explain less than half of these, and the others have no known cause. The sample records around 91,000 clones, around 64% of which are singletons. The ten most abundant clones make up roughly 2.5% of the sample. Sequences were obtained from PBMCs. The receptors derive from a human donor in good health.

J is TRBJ1-2 and V is TRBV4-3; D is possibly TRBD1 (6 bases). V lost 4 bases and J 2 bases, leaving 14 bases between the germline ends. CDR1 is LGHNA and CDR2 is YSLEER in the germline V gene. This CDR3 spans 15 amino acids. CDR3: CASSPRAGANYGYTF. The CDR3 coding sequence is TGCGCCAGCAGCCCGAGGGCAGGGGCCAACTATGGCTACACCTTC.

V is TRBV5-1 and J is TRBJ1-4; D possibly corresponds to TRBD1 (5 bases). CDR1 is SGHRS, CDR2 YFSETQ, per germline. The V end lost 4 bases, the J end lost 11 bases, and 21 bases lay between the germline ends. This CDR3 has 15 amino acids. DNA of the CDR3: TGCGCCAGCAGCCCGGCGGGACGAGCAATTTCGAAACTGTTTTTT. Translation gives CASSPAGRAISKLFF.

J is TRBJ2-5 and V is TRBV19, with D possibly matching TRBD1 (6 bases). Trimming removed 4 bases from V and 5 bases from J, with 20 bases in between. This CDR3 is built from 16 residues. In germline, CDR1 is LNHDA, CDR2 SQIVND (reference sequence). This CDR3 is CASSKGLRGQLETQYF. CDR3 coding DNA: TGTGCCAGTAGTAAAGGCTTGAGAGGACAGCTCGAGACCCAGTACTTC.

This sequence joins TRBV19 and TRBJ1-2; D gene ambiguous. The CDR3 sequence is 13 residues long. Trimming shortened V by 1 base and J by 4 bases, and 7 bases separated the two germline ends. Germline-derived CDR1 and CDR2 are LNHDA and SQIVND (reference sequence). The CDR3 coding sequence is TGTGCCAGTAGTATAGGGCAGATCTATGGCTACACCTTC. This translates into CASSIGQIYGYTF.

The CDR3 nucleotides read TGTGCCAGCAGCGTTACAGCTTACGAGCAGTACTTC. The encoded protein is CASSVTAYEQYF. The chain has TRBV7-8 and TRBJ2-7; D remains unclear. V lost 5 bases, J lost 4 bases, and 9 bases lay in between. This CDR3 comprises 12 residues. CDR1 and CDR2 from the germline V gene are SGHVS and FQNEAQ.

This clone occurred a few times. The chain employs TRBV4-1 and TRBJ1-5; D uncertain. Germline CDR1 MGHRA, CDR2 YSYEKL. The CDR3 extends over 18 amino acids. V shed 3 bases and J shed 5 bases, with 23 bases lying between them. CDR3: CASSQVIALVGGHQPQHF. Here the CDR3 DNA reads TGCGCCAGCAGCCAGGTGATCGCTCTAGTAGGAGGTCATCAGCCCCAGCATTTT.

This clone was observed a handful of times. The chain employs TRBV29-1 and TRBJ1-3; 8 bases map to TRBD1. This CDR3 region has 13 residues. Germline V lookup: CDR1 SQVTM, CDR2 ANQGSEA. The V segment lost 5 bases and the J segment 4 bases; nucleotides outside the gene matches: 4. CDR3 coding DNA: TGCAGCGTTACCACAGGGGGAGGAAACACCATATATTTT. Amino acids: CSVTTGGGNTIYF.

This sequence joins TRBV9 and TRBJ2-5, with TRBD1 matching 9 bases. The CDR3 covers 17 residues. With 4 bases clipped from V and 1 base from J, the junction kept 11 bases outside the gene matches. Germline V gene lookup returns CDR1 SGDLS and CDR2 YYNGEE. The CDR3 here is CASSTSGQGLSQETQYF. CDR3 nucleotides: TGTGCCAGCAGCACATCGGGACAGGGACTATCCCAAGAGACCCAGTACTTC.

This sequence joins TRBV19 and TRBJ1-1, with 7 bases fitting TRBD1. The CDR3 has 12 residues. V was clipped by 5 bases and J by 7 bases; unmatched bases: 4. The V gene's germline CDR1 is LNHDA and CDR2 SQIVND (reference sequence). CDR3 DNA sequence: TGTGCCAGTAGTCGCCGGGACAGTGAAGCTTTCTTT. It is translated as CASSRRDSEAFF. The full variable domain, with the rest looked up from reference TRBV19 and TRBJ1-1, is DGGITQSPKYLFRKEGQNVTLSCEQNLNHDAMYWYRQDPGQGLRLIYYSQIVNDFQKGDIAEGYSVSREKKESFPLTVTSAQKNPTAFYLCASSRRDSEAFFGQGTRLTVV.

This rearrangement joins TRBV19 to TRBJ2-7; D not certain. The germline gives CDR1 LNHDA, CDR2 SQIVND (reference sequence). Between the trimmed V and J ends, which lost 4 bases and 2 bases, there was a span of 12 bases. The CDR3 is 14 residues long. The CDR3 bases are TGTGCCAGTAGTACACGGGTCCTTGCCTACGAGCAGTACTTC. It codes for CASSTRVLAYEQYF.

This clone was detected a few times. The V gene is TRBV7-9, the J gene TRBJ1-2; 10 positions match TRBD1. This CDR3 comprises 16 residues. In germline, CDR1 is SEHNR, CDR2 FQNEAQ (reference sequence). Germline trimming cut 6 bases from V and 1 base from J; bases unmatched to any gene: 8. The CDR3 region is CASSLTGGAFNYGYTF. CDR3 nucleotides: TGTGCCAGCAGTTTGACAGGGGGCGCATTTAACTATGGCTACACCTTC.

This clone was seen only a few times. For the CDR3, the DNA is TGTGCCAGCAGCTTAGGGTTTGCGGGCATGACAGGGGACTATGGCTACACCTTC. It codes for CASSLGFAGMTGDYGYTF. The V and J genes are TRBV11-3 and TRBJ1-2, with 8 bases that match TRBD1. The CDR3 is made up of 18 amino acids. Germline V gene data show CDR1 as SGHNT and CDR2 as YENEEA. J was trimmed by 3 bases and V by 1 base; bases with no gene match: 13. Using reference TRBV11-3 and TRBJ1-2 for the parts outside the CDR3, the full variable domain is EAGVVQSPRYKIIEKKQPVAFWCNPISGHNTLYWYLQNLGQGPELLIRYENEEAVDDSQLPKDRFSAERLKGVDSTLKIQPAELGDSAVYLCASSLGFAGMTGDYGYTFGSGTRLTVV.

The gene calls are TRBV30 and TRBJ2-5; 13 nucleotides align to TRBD2. CDR3 length equals 15 residues. The V gene end was trimmed by 2 bases and the J gene end by 5 bases; junction bases not matched to a gene: 5. Germline loops: CDR1 GTSNPN, CDR2 SVGIG (reference sequence). Written as DNA, the CDR3 is TGTGCCTGGAGTAGGGGACTAGCGGGGTTGGAGACCCAGTACTTC. Amino acids: CAWSRGLAGLETQYF. Drawing the rest from reference TRBV30 and TRBJ2-5, the complete variable domain is SQTIHQWPATLVQPVGSPLSLECTVEGTSNPNLYWYRQAAGRGLQLLFYSVGIGQISSEVPQNLSASRPQDRQFILSSKKLLLSDSGFYLCAWSRGLAGLETQYFGPGTRLLVL.

The chain links TRBV5-1 to TRBJ2-3; 10 nucleotides match TRBD2. CDR3 length: 16 amino acids. Unmatched junction bases numbered 9, after V lost 3 bases and J lost 5 bases. Germline values: CDR1 SGHRS, CDR2 YFSETQ. CDR3 sequence (DNA): TGCGCCAGCAGCTCCCCCACTAGCGGGGTTCAAGATACGCAGTATTTT. Amino acids: CASSSPTSGVQDTQYF.

The chain employs TRBV5-1 and TRBJ1-1, with D possibly matching TRBD1 (5 bases). CDR1 is SGHRS, CDR2 YFSETQ, per germline. CDR3 length equals 14 residues. V dropped 4 bases and J dropped 1 base, with 11 bases sitting between them. The CDR3 nucleotides are TGCGCCAGCAGCATACGCGGGACGAACACTGAAGCTTTCTTT. Protein sequence: CASSIRGTNTEAFF.

The chain employs TRBV29-1 and TRBJ1-5, with D possibly matching TRBD1 (5 bases). The CDR3 runs 14 residues. V was shortened by 5 bases and J by 2 bases, with 13 bases between the two germline ends. Germline V gene lookup returns CDR1 SQVTM and CDR2 ANQGSEA. The CDR3 nucleotides read TGCAGCGTTCTCGGGGGTCCCGGCAATCAGCCCCAGCATTTT. This gives the protein CSVLGGPGNQPQHF.

The chain employs TRBV18 and TRBJ2-7; D gene ambiguous. The CDR3 runs 14 residues. Germline CDR1 reads KGHSH; CDR2 reads LQKENI. V dropped 2 bases and J dropped 2 bases, with 10 bases sitting between them. The CDR3 loop is CASSPAGSPYEQYF. The DNA for the CDR3 is TGTGCCAGCTCACCAGCAGGTTCCCCCTACGAGCAGTACTTC.

The genes are TRBV11-2 and TRBJ1-5; 8 nucleotides agree with TRBD1. V was pared by 4 bases and J by 5 bases, with 1 base of the junction left unmatched. The length of the CDR3 is 13 residues. CDR1 is SGHAT and CDR2 is FQNNGV in the germline V gene. The CDR3, as DNA: TGTGCCAGCAGCTCGGACAGGGATCAGCCCCAGCATTTT. It encodes CASSSDRDQPQHF. The full variable domain, completed using reference TRBV11-2 and TRBJ1-5, is EAGVAQSPRYKIIEKRQSVAFWCNPISGHATLYWYQQILGQGPKLLIQFQNNGVVDDSQLPKDRFSAERLKGVDSTLKIQPAKLEDSAVYLCASSSDRDQPQHFGDGTRLSIL.

This rearrangement joins TRBV6-5 to TRBJ1-1; TRBD1 matches 7 bases. The V gene end was trimmed by 2 bases and the J gene end by 3 bases; junction bases not matched to a gene: 6. Germline CDR1 and CDR2: MNHEY and SVGAGI. The CDR3 sequence is 15 residues long. Written as DNA, the CDR3 is TGTGCCAGCAGTTACCACGGACAGGCAGACACTGAAGCTTTCTTT. Translation: CASSYHGQADTEAFF.

This chain joins TRBV7-3 and TRBJ2-3; 7 bases are a match to TRBD2. CDR3 length equals 14 residues. CDR1 is SGHTA, CDR2 FQGTGA, per germline. The ends lost 6 bases at V and 2 bases at J; junction bases unmatched: 5. CDR3 region: CASRFGGSTDTQYF. The DNA of the CDR3 is TGTGCCAGCAGATTCGGGGGGTCCACAGATACGCAGTATTTT.

The CDR3 sequence: CASSQGRGRNYGYTF. Here the CDR3 DNA reads TGTGCCAGCAGCCAAGGAAGGGGGCGTAACTATGGCTACACCTTC. The rearrangement uses TRBV14 and TRBJ1-2; 7 bases line up with TRBD1. J lost 1 base, V lost 1 base, and 3 bases had no gene match. The CDR3 contains 15 residues. The V gene's germline CDR1 is SGHDN and CDR2 FVKESK.

J is TRBJ2-7 and V is TRBV2; unclear D gene. CDR1 and CDR2 (germline): SNHLY, FYNNEI. The CDR3 has 13 residues. V was pared by 8 bases and J by 0 bases, with 11 bases between. This CDR3 reads CASCWQYSYEQYF. The CDR3 DNA sequence: TGTGCCAGCTGTTGGCAATACTCCTACGAGCAGTACTTC.

J is TRBJ2-2 and V is TRBV19, with 9 bases aligning to TRBD2. V shed 3 bases and J 3 bases; nucleotides not matched to a gene: 5. The length of the CDR3 is 16 residues. Per the germline V gene, CDR1 is LNHDA and CDR2 is SQIVND (reference sequence). The CDR3 coding sequence is TGTGCCAGTAGTATCTGGGCTAGCGGGGACACCGGGGAGCTGTTTTTT. The encoded protein is CASSIWASGDTGELFF.

Comment on this clone: Additional DNA sequences in this sample encode the identical CDR3. The chain is built from TRBV4-3 and TRBJ2-1, with D possibly matching TRBD1 (5 bases). The CDR3 is 15 residues long. CDR1 is LGHNA, CDR2 YSLEER, per germline. V lost 0 bases to trimming and J lost 0 bases, with 6 bases between them. The chain's CDR3 is CASSQDRASYNEQFF. CDR3 nucleotide sequence: TGCGCCAGCAGCCAAGACAGGGCCTCCTACAATGAGCAGTTCTTC.